Presented here are 20 T cell receptor beta chains from one specimen sequenced in a study of CXCR3-negative and CXCR3-positive naive CD8 T cells (dated by TCRdb to between 2018 and 2021). Their antigen targets remain unknown. Points the paper makes about the study in general: Compared with CXCR3-negative naive cells, CXCR3-positive naive cells had TRB CDR3s with higher hydrophobicity (lower Kidera factor 4), lower energy, and higher strength and volume indices.

These reads were obtained on a NextSeq 550. The Human TCR Profiling Kit (MiLaboratory) was used to prepare UMI-labeled 5' RACE TRB cDNA libraries. One entry per CDR3 protein sequence results from the TCRdb reprocessing of the reads, with DNA left out. The table for this sample shows 85,000 to 90,000 distinct CDR3 sequences. Nearly 0.85% of the sample belongs to the ten largest clones. Specimen: naive CXCR3+ CD8+ T cells from blood. The sample's cell subset or site, from its label and the paper: CD45RO-CCR7+CD27+CD95- naive CD8+ T cells expressing CXCR3 (TNR3+). The receptors here all came from a human donor in good health. Some clones in this sample may be carry-over from other donors' samples.

V gene TRBV4-3 combines with J gene TRBJ2-1. This CDR3 contains 12 residues. Per germline, CDR1 LGHNA and CDR2 YSLEER. The chain's CDR3 is CASSQGIREQFF.

V and J are TRBV29-1 and TRBJ2-7; TCRdb lists TRBD1, though no DNA is available to test this call. The germline gives CDR1 SQVTM, CDR2 ANQGSEA. The CDR3 runs 14 residues. CDR3 sequence: CSVEGAGGDYEQYF.

The J gene is TRBJ2-7, the V gene TRBV20-1. Per the germline V gene, CDR1 is DFQATT and CDR2 is SNEGSKA (reference sequence). The CDR3 totals 13 residues. CDR3 in amino acids: CSARGSVDYEQYF.

The chain links TRBV6-2 or TRBV6-3 to TRBJ2-3. The germline gives CDR1 MNHEY, CDR2 SVGEGT. This CDR3 is 11 amino acids long. This CDR3 is CASSQADTQYF.

The rearrangement joins TRBV5-1 to TRBJ2-1; TCRdb's assignment of TRBD1 cannot be checked, as there is no DNA. The length of the CDR3 is 14 residues. CDR1 is SGHRS and CDR2 is YFSETQ in the germline V gene. This CDR3 is CASSSGQGMHEQFF.

This sequence joins TRBV20-1 and TRBJ2-3; TCRdb returns TRBD1, unconfirmable since there is no DNA. Germline V gene sequence: CDR1 DFQATT, CDR2 SNEGSKA (reference sequence). The CDR3 runs 17 residues. The CDR3 here is CSARDLLMIGDTDTQYF.

This chain joins TRBV6-2 or TRBV6-3 and TRBJ2-3; the TCRdb D gene call, TRBD1, has no DNA to confirm it. The CDR3 runs to 14 residues. Germline V gene sequence: CDR1 MNHEY, CDR2 SVGEGT. The CDR3 sequence: CASKGAGITDTQYF.

CDR3 sequence: CASSLVGGGNYEQYF. V usage is TRBV27 and J usage is TRBJ2-7; the TRBD1 assignment by TCRdb is unverifiable without DNA. This CDR3 is built from 15 residues. The germline V gene has CDR1 MNHEY and CDR2 SMNVEV (reference sequence).

The chain recombines TRBV7-9 with TRBJ1-1. Germline values: CDR1 SEHNR, CDR2 FQNEAQ (reference sequence). This CDR3 spans 14 amino acids. The CDR3 is CASSLNRMNTEAFF.

The rearrangement links TRBV12-3 or TRBV12-4 to TRBJ2-7; TCRdb outputs TRBD1, but without DNA this stays unchecked. The CDR3 covers 14 residues. The CDR3 is CASSSRDSFYEQYF.

The chain joins TRBV7-9 to TRBJ2-5. CDR1 and CDR2 (germline): SEHNR, FQNEAQ (reference sequence). The CDR3 has 13 residues. The CDR3 spells CASRQDPQETQYF.

V and J are TRBV20-1 and TRBJ1-1. CDR1 and CDR2 (germline): DFQATT, SNEGSKA (reference sequence). This CDR3 is 13 amino acids long. The CDR3: CSARDRREARAFF.

This chain links TRBV12-3 or TRBV12-4 with TRBJ2-7; TCRdb outputs TRBD1, but without DNA this stays unchecked. This CDR3 has 13 residues. The CDR3 loop is CASSLGDSHEQYF.

V is TRBV5-1 and J is TRBJ2-3; checking the TCRdb D call of TRBD1 is not possible without DNA. Germline V gene lookup returns CDR1 SGHRS and CDR2 YFSETQ. The CDR3 is made up of 17 amino acids. The CDR3 reads CASSLDRTGSRTDTQYF.

This chain links TRBV7-6 with TRBJ2-1. Germline V lookup: CDR1 SGHVS, CDR2 FNYEAQ. The CDR3 totals 13 residues. This CDR3 is CASMAIPNNEQFF.

The CDR3 is CASSRTDYEQYF. The gene calls are TRBV18 and TRBJ2-7; lacking DNA, the TRBD1 call made by TCRdb goes unchecked. This CDR3 comprises 12 residues. Germline assignment: CDR1 KGHSH and CDR2 LQKENI.

This sequence joins TRBV4-3 and TRBJ2-6. Germline V gives CDR1 LGHNA, CDR2 YSLEER. The CDR3 has 16 amino acids. CDR3 amino acids: CASSQERGSGANVLTF.

V usage is TRBV5-1 and J usage is TRBJ2-1; the D gene TCRdb calls, TRBD2, cannot be checked with no DNA. This CDR3 is built from 14 residues. Germline V gene sequence: CDR1 SGHRS, CDR2 YFSETQ. The CDR3 region is CASSFGTFNNEQFF.

The chain's CDR3 is CSAEGSFQGSDTGELFF. The J gene is TRBJ2-2, the V gene TRBV29-1. Germline-derived CDR1 and CDR2 are SQVTM and ANQGSEA. The CDR3 length is 17 residues.

This sequence joins TRBV12-3 or TRBV12-4 and TRBJ2-5; TCRdb selects TRBD2, and the lack of DNA leaves this call unchecked. CDR3 length equals 17 residues. CDR3 sequence reads: CASSLSTSGGAQETQYF.